One sample yielded the 2 T cell receptor beta chains listed below, sequenced in a study of T-cell memory formation after mild COVID-19. MiXCR, run by TCRdb on the 5' RACE reads, gives a single entry per CDR3 protein. Among nearly 250,000 distinct CDR3 sequences listed, over 15% were seen once. The source material was PBMCs or a T cell subset sorted from them (not recorded which). The receptor source for this set is an adult woman who had mild COVID-19 (a few samples of this study predate the infection). Cell type and time point are not known.

This clonotype was counted a single time. The chain couples TRBV5-1 to TRBJ1-1; D is unresolved. Trimming pared 4 bases from V and 6 bases from J, leaving 13 bases between. The CDR3 consists of 13 residues. The V gene's germline CDR1 is SGHRS and CDR2 YFSETQ. The CDR3 nucleotides read TGCGCCAGCAGCGAAATCCATGGCTCTGAAGCTTTCTTT. Protein sequence: CASSEIHGSEAFF.

The chain combines TRBV20-1 with TRBJ1-5, with 7 bases aligning to TRBD1. V lost 6 bases, J lost 4 bases, and 9 bases stayed unmatched. Germline loops: CDR1 DFQATT, CDR2 SNEGSKA (reference sequence). This CDR3 is 14 amino acids long. The CDR3 loop is CSAKTGTVNQPQHF. CDR3 coding DNA: TGCAGTGCAAAAACCGGGACAGTGAATCAGCCCCAGCATTTT.